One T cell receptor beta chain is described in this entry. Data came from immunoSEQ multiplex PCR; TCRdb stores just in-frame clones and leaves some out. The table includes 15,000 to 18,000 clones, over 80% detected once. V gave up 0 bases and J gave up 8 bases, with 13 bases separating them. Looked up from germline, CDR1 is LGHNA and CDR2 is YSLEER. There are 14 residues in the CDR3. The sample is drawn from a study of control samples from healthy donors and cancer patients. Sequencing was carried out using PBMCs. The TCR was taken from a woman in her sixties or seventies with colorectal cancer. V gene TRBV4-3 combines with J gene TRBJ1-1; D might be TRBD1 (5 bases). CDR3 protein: CASSQDFGADEAFF. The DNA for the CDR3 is TGCGCCAGCAGCCAAGATTTTGGGGCAGACGAAGCTTTCTTT.